This TCR beta chain emerged from a study of long-term antiretroviral therapy in people with HIV. Findings and caveats of the study: Blood specimens, gathered between about 2004 and 2017, were possibly obtained under older ART regimens. The study found that diversity rose after ART but stayed below transplant donor controls.

This CDR3 has 14 amino acids. Germline lookup yields CDR1 LNHDA and CDR2 SQIVND (reference sequence). V was clipped by 1 base and J by 7 bases, with 13 bases between them. Run at survey level, the immunoSEQ assay was version v3.0. Sequencing aimed to cover roughly 35,000-50,000 T-cell genomes per sample. Libraries were prepared by immunoSEQ multiplex PCR; TCRdb keeps only in-frame clonotypes and omits some of them. The data show tens of thousands of clones, roughly 73% seen once. Concerning this clone: Its matching antigen is unknown.

The source was unsorted PBMCs, collected 1.5 years before starting antiretroviral therapy. V usage is TRBV19 and J usage is TRBJ2-5; D possibly corresponds to TRBD2 (6 bases). The sequence was obtained from a man aged 18 to 29 with HIV. The CDR3 protein is CASSIGLLGGTQYF. In nucleotides, the CDR3 is TGTGCCAGTAGTATAGGACTCTTGGGAGGGACCCAGTACTTC. Variable domain in full (rest from reference TRBV19 and TRBJ2-5): DGGITQSPKYLFRKEGQNVTLSCEQNLNHDAMYWYRQDPGQGLRLIYYSQIVNDFQKGDIAEGYSVSREKKESFPLTVTSAQKNPTAFYLCASSIGLLGGTQYFGPGTRLLVL.